One sample yielded the 26 T cell receptor beta chains listed below, sequenced in a study of T cell repertoires in aging, cancer and after chemotherapy. TRB rearrangements spanning V, D and J were amplified using mixed TRB-A/B primers. TCRdb itself ran the multiplex PCR reads through MiXCR, one entry per CDR3 protein. The repertoire holds about 6,800 distinct CDR3 sequences, with 35% to 45% as singletons. TCR beta rearrangements were amplified from peripheral blood genomic DNA. The sample consisted of blood. The receptors were sampled from a human donor in good health.

V gene TRBV24-1 combines with J gene TRBJ2-7; 8 nucleotides line up with TRBD1. Unmatched junction bases numbered 12, after V lost 4 bases and J lost 8 bases. CDR1 is KGHDR, CDR2 SFDVKD, per germline. This CDR3 has 15 residues. The CDR3 spells CATSDRPGQVFKQYF. CDR3 in DNA: TGTGCCACCAGTGACCGTCCGGGACAGGTTTTCAAGCAGTACTTC.

This clonotype was seen only a few times. J is TRBJ2-3 and V is TRBV20-1; TRBD2 is a possible D gene (6 bases). CDR3 length equals 14 residues. Trimming pared 4 bases from V and 0 bases from J, leaving 11 bases between. Germline values: CDR1 DFQATT, CDR2 SNEGSKA (reference sequence). Here the CDR3 DNA reads TGCAGTGCTACCGGGGGAGATAGCACAGATACGCAGTATTTT. Translated, it gives CSATGGDSTDTQYF.

This clonotype was seen a handful of times. The chain combines TRBV6-5 with TRBJ2-7; 12 bases align to TRBD1. V lost 8 bases, J lost 5 bases, and 7 bases stayed unmatched. The CDR3 is made up of 14 amino acids. Germline V gene data show CDR1 as MNHEY and CDR2 as SVGAGI. The CDR3 sequence: CASLSGTGGHEQYF. Here the CDR3 DNA reads TGTGCCAGCCTGTCCGGGACAGGGGGCCACGAGCAGTACTTC.

CDR3 amino acids: CASSTTATGFVQETQYF. In DNA, the CDR3 is TGTGCCAGTAGTACGACTGCGACAGGGTTCGTTCAAGAGACCCAGTACTTC. The V call is TRBV19, the J call TRBJ2-5; 7 nucleotides match TRBD1. CDR3 length equals 17 residues. V gave up 4 bases and J gave up 2 bases; unmatched junction bases: 13. CDR1 is LNHDA, CDR2 SQIVND, per germline (reference sequence). Variable domain in full (rest from reference TRBV19 and TRBJ2-5): DGGITQSPKYLFRKEGQNVTLSCEQNLNHDAMYWYRQDPGQGLRLIYYSQIVNDFQKGDIAEGYSVSREKKESFPLTVTSAQKNPTAFYLCASSTTATGFVQETQYFGPGTRLLVL.

Of note for this clonotype: One base away lies a much larger clone, so this may be a sequencing read error. The V and J genes are TRBV18 and TRBJ1-2; no definite D call. The CDR3 contains 15 residues. The V gene's germline CDR1 is KGHSH and CDR2 LQKENI. Trimming removed 4 bases at V and 4 bases at J, with 16 bases between. The CDR3 DNA reads as TGTGCCAGCTCACATAGCGCCAAGGTGAGCTATGGCTACACCTTC. It is translated as CASSHSAKVSYGYTF.

The rearrangement uses TRBV4-1 and TRBJ1-2; D perhaps matches TRBD1 (6 bases). The V end was cut by 7 bases, the J end by 1 base, with 22 bases between. The CDR3 consists of 17 residues. The V gene's germline CDR1 is MGHRA and CDR2 YSYEKL. The CDR3 DNA reads as TGCGCCAGCATCCCGACGATGACAGGCTATATTAACTATGGCTACACCTTC. Translated: CASIPTMTGYINYGYTF.

V gene TRBV6-4 combines with J gene TRBJ2-2, with no clear D. Germline lookup yields CDR1 MRHNA and CDR2 SNTAGT. The CDR3 spans 13 residues. The V end was cut by 0 bases, the J end by 5 bases, with 4 bases between. CDR3 coding DNA: TGTGCCAGCAGTGACTCGGAGACCGGGGAGCTGTTTTTT. It codes for CASSDSETGELFF.

This clonotype has more than one count but fewer than ten. This chain connects TRBV30 to TRBJ2-1, with D possibly being TRBD1 (5 bases). Trimming stripped 2 bases from V and 0 bases from J, with 23 bases between. This CDR3 region has 19 residues. Germline V lookup: CDR1 GTSNPN, CDR2 SVGIG (reference sequence). Here the CDR3 reads CAWSLYLTPTVGSYNEQFF. For the CDR3, the DNA is TGTGCCTGGAGTCTCTACCTCACCCCGACAGTCGGCTCCTACAATGAGCAGTTCTTC. The entire variable domain, with the rest obtained from reference TRBV30 and TRBJ2-1, is as follows: SQTIHQWPATLVQPVGSPLSLECTVEGTSNPNLYWYRQAAGRGLQLLFYSVGIGQISSEVPQNLSASRPQDRQFILSSKKLLLSDSGFYLCAWSLYLTPTVGSYNEQFFGPGTRLTVL.

There are a few counts of this clonotype. This sequence joins TRBV30 and TRBJ1-2, with 7 bases fitting TRBD1. Trimming took 1 base from V and 6 from J; bases not matched to a gene: 5. Germline V gene lookup returns CDR1 GTSNPN and CDR2 SVGIG (reference sequence). The CDR3 spans 13 residues. The CDR3, as DNA: TGTGCCTGGAGTGGCCGCAGGGGGGATGGCTACACCTTC. Amino acids: CAWSGRRGDGYTF.

This clonotype is medium-sized in the sample. V gene TRBV11-2 combines with J gene TRBJ2-3; TRBD2 agrees at 9 bases. With V trimmed by 3 bases and J by 6 bases, 7 bases remained unmatched. CDR1 is SGHAT and CDR2 is FQNNGV in the germline V gene. This CDR3 has 15 residues. CDR3 region: CASSLGLAESDTQYF. DNA for the CDR3: TGTGCCAGCAGCTTGGGACTAGCCGAATCCGATACGCAGTATTTT.

V usage is TRBV6-1 and J usage is TRBJ1-4; D uncertain. V lost 4 bases and J 2 bases, leaving 11 bases between the germline ends. CDR1 is MNHNS and CDR2 is SASEGT in the germline V gene. The CDR3 is made up of 15 amino acids. Here the CDR3 reads CASSAFAVTNEKLFF. The CDR3, as DNA: TGTGCCAGCAGTGCATTCGCGGTTACTAATGAAAAACTGTTTTTT.

This rearrangement joins TRBV5-6 to TRBJ1-5; no firm D call. V was clipped by 2 bases and J by 2 bases, with 5 bases between them. The germline V gene has CDR1 SGHDT and CDR2 YYEEEE. CDR3 size: 13 residues. CDR3 coding DNA: TGTGCCAGCAGCTTAGCAGGCAATCAGCCCCAGCATTTT. Translating gives CASSLAGNQPQHF.

The chain couples TRBV6-1 to TRBJ2-1; TRBD2 is a possible D gene (6 bases). Germline CDR1 reads MNHNS; CDR2 reads SASEGT. CDR3 length: 15 amino acids. V lost 6 bases, J lost 1 base, and 13 bases lay in between. The CDR3 bases are TGTGCCAGCAGCCTGGGGGGAATATCCTACAATGAGCAGTTCTTC. Protein sequence: CASSLGGISYNEQFF.

The V call is TRBV12-3 or TRBV12-4, the J call TRBJ1-1; no reliable D call. The CDR3 covers 14 residues. V was cut by 4 bases and J by 1 base, with 10 bases left in between. The CDR3 loop is CASSSPGRNTEAFF. Written as DNA, the CDR3 is TGTGCCAGCAGTTCCCCGGGCAGGAACACTGAAGCTTTCTTT.

This clonotype was recorded a few times. The chain joins TRBV20-1 to TRBJ2-7; TRBD1 agrees at 11 bases. CDR3 length equals 13 residues. The V segment lost 7 bases and the J segment 3 bases; nucleotides outside the gene matches: 5. Germline V gives CDR1 DFQATT, CDR2 SNEGSKA (reference sequence). The chain's CDR3 is CSGPGQGGYEQYF. CDR3 nucleotides: TGCAGTGGCCCGGGACAGGGGGGCTACGAGCAGTACTTC.

J is TRBJ2-5 and V is TRBV10-1; D is unresolved. Looked up from germline, CDR1 is WNHNN and CDR2 is SYGVQD (reference sequence). This CDR3 contains 14 residues. The germline V and J ends were trimmed by 0 bases and 5 bases, with 10 bases remaining between them. CDR3 in DNA: TGCGCCAGCAGTGAGTCGCCGGGTTCCGAGACCCAGTACTTC. Residues: CASSESPGSETQYF.

The V call is TRBV6-5, the J call TRBJ1-2; D might be TRBD1 (5 bases). V gave up 6 bases and J gave up 8 bases, with 19 bases separating them. CDR3 length equals 14 residues. Germline loops: CDR1 MNHEY, CDR2 SVGAGI. The CDR3 DNA sequence: TGTGCCAGCAGCGAGGGACTGGGAGGGTGGGGCTACACCTTC. It encodes CASSEGLGGWGYTF.

This clonotype turned up a few times. The chain joins TRBV6-5 to TRBJ2-7; D gene unclear. This CDR3 contains 13 residues. CDR1 and CDR2 from the germline V gene are MNHEY and SVGAGI. V lost 2 bases, J lost 4 bases, and 9 bases lay in between. CDR3 amino acids: CASSYGQQYEQYF. CDR3 sequence (DNA): TGTGCCAGCAGTTACGGGCAGCAATACGAGCAGTACTTC.

This chain links TRBV20-1 with TRBJ1-6, with D possibly matching TRBD1 (5 bases). The V end was cut by 0 bases, the J end by 2 bases, with 11 bases between. CDR3 length equals 16 residues. In germline, CDR1 is DFQATT, CDR2 SNEGSKA (reference sequence). The CDR3 nucleotides are TGCAGTGCTAGAGATCTTGGGGGAACCTATAATTCACCCCTCCACTTT. Translating it yields CSARDLGGTYNSPLHF.

This clonotype was seen only a few times. This sequence joins TRBV29-1 and TRBJ1-2; TRBD1 matches 7 bases. Germline V lookup: CDR1 SQVTM, CDR2 ANQGSEA. The CDR3 runs to 14 residues. J gave up 3 bases and V 2 bases, and 6 bases lay outside the gene matches. CDR3 region: CSVETGQAYYGYTF. For the CDR3, the DNA is TGCAGCGTTGAAACCGGACAGGCTTACTATGGCTACACCTTC.

V usage is TRBV27 and J usage is TRBJ2-7, with 10 positions matching TRBD2. J gave up 4 bases and V 6 bases, and 9 bases lay outside the gene matches. The CDR3 has 15 residues. Germline loops: CDR1 MNHEY, CDR2 SMNVEV (reference sequence). CDR3 coding DNA: TGTGCCAGCAGATTAGTCATGGGACTAGCGTACGAGCAGTACTTC. Protein: CASRLVMGLAYEQYF.

The chain carries TRBV2 and TRBJ1-6, with D maybe TRBD1 (5 bases). Germline V gene sequence: CDR1 SNHLY, CDR2 FYNNEI. The ends were cut back, 3 bases at V and 11 bases at J, with 17 bases in the middle. This CDR3 region has 15 residues. CDR3 DNA: TGTGCCAGCAGTGAGATAGAGAGGGGCAGGACACCCCTCCACTTT. It specifies CASSEIERGRTPLHF.

The table lists this clonotype with a count of one. The chain uses TRBV7-2 and TRBJ1-5, with TRBD1 matching 11 bases. The germline CDR1 and CDR2 sequences are SGHTA and FQGNSA. V was clipped by 5 bases and J by 4 bases; unmatched bases: 10. CDR3 length equals 17 residues. CDR3 amino acids: CASSLLRDRGMNQPQHF. In DNA form, the CDR3 reads TGTGCCAGCAGCCTCCTCCGGGACAGGGGGATGAATCAGCCCCAGCATTTT.

V gene TRBV6-4 combines with J gene TRBJ2-1; tentative D call: TRBD2 (7 bases). Germline lookup yields CDR1 MRHNA and CDR2 SNTAGT. V lost 4 bases, J lost 9 bases, and 16 bases lay in between. The CDR3 has 14 amino acids. This CDR3 is CASSASGGGAEQFF. The CDR3 DNA follows: TGTGCCAGCAGTGCCTCGGGCGGGGGCGCTGAGCAGTTCTTC.

The rearrangement joins TRBV11-2 to TRBJ1-2; TRBD1 matches at 7 bases. V dropped 5 bases and J dropped 2; count of bases not matched to a gene: 5. CDR1 and CDR2 (germline): SGHAT, FQNNGV. CDR3 size: 14 residues. Written as DNA, the CDR3 is TGTGCCAGCAGCCAACAGGGACAGAACTATGGCTACACCTTC. Residues: CASSQQGQNYGYTF. Complete variable domain (other parts from reference TRBV11-2 and TRBJ1-2): EAGVAQSPRYKIIEKRQSVAFWCNPISGHATLYWYQQILGQGPKLLIQFQNNGVVDDSQLPKDRFSAERLKGVDSTLKIQPAKLEDSAVYLCASSQQGQNYGYTFGSGTRLTVV.

The chain uses TRBV7-2 and TRBJ2-1, with D hard to call. V was clipped by 3 bases and J by 4 bases, with 1 base between them. Germline CDR1 reads SGHTA; CDR2 reads FQGNSA. This CDR3 has 11 residues. In DNA form, the CDR3 reads TGTGCCAGCAGCTTTTACAATGAGCAGTTCTTC. Protein: CASSFYNEQFF.